Below are 5 T cell receptor beta chains sequenced from a single sample in a study of T cell clonality in common variable immunodeficiency. General study findings and limits: In common variable immunodeficiency, TCR beta chains reportedly carried fewer deletions and N-nucleotide insertions.

No antigens are known for them. TCRdb keeps only in-frame clones here, not all; method: immunoSEQ multiplex PCR. The sample yields over 30,000 clones, without any singletons. Sequencing was done on a sample of peripheral blood mononuclear cells. The receptors derive from a human donor with common variable immunodeficiency.

Note on this clone: The read terminates 3 residues ahead of where the CDR3 ends, so the germline J gene completes it. The chain uses TRBV7-3 and TRBJ1-2; tentative D call: TRBD1 (6 bases). V lost 2 bases to trimming and J lost 0 bases, with 13 bases between them. Germline CDR1 and CDR2: SGHTA and FQGTGA. CDR3 length: 16 amino acids. The CDR3 DNA, read in part, is TGTGCCAGCAGCTTAGCACTGGACAGACCTAACTATGGC. Translated: CASSLALDRPNYG. The full-length CDR3 reads as CASSLALDRPNYGYTF.

A note on this clone: The read finishes 3 residues shy of the CDR3 end, and the germline J gene is used to complete it. V is TRBV7-3 and J is TRBJ1-5; D is perhaps TRBD1 (6 bases). V lost 2 bases and J 7 bases, leaving 18 bases between the germline ends. Germline V gene lookup returns CDR1 SGHTA and CDR2 FQGTGA. The CDR3 loop spans 16 amino acids. Partial CDR3 DNA: TGTGCCAGCAGCTTAGCTTACCAGGGGAAAGGGCAGCCC. Translated: CASSLAYQGKGQP. The entire CDR3 reads CASSLAYQGKGQPQHF.

This clone was observed at least ten times. The read finishes 3 residues shy of the CDR3 end, and the germline J gene is used to complete it. This chain joins TRBV30 and TRBJ1-1, with D possibly being TRBD1 (5 bases). Germline loops: CDR1 GTSNPN, CDR2 SVGIG (reference sequence). The V gene lost 4 bases and the J gene lost 0 bases, with 12 bases spanning the gap. CDR3 size: 14 residues. Partial CDR3 DNA: TGTGCCTGGATTGGTATGACAGTGAACACTGAA. It codes for CAWIGMTVNTE. The entire CDR3 reads CAWIGMTVNTEAFF.

As regards this clone: The CDR3 end lies 3 residues beyond the end of the read and is filled in from the germline J gene. This chain joins TRBV19 and TRBJ1-2, with TRBD1 matching over 10 bases. CDR1 is LNHDA, CDR2 SQIVND, per germline (reference sequence). V gave up 3 bases and J gave up 4 bases; unmatched junction bases: 5. The CDR3 runs 15 residues. The DNA read from the CDR3 is TGTGCCAGTAGTATGGACAGGGGGAGAGGCTATGGC. Translated: CASSMDRGRGYG. The whole CDR3 region reads CASSMDRGRGYGYTF.

This clone was observed many times. The read terminates 3 residues ahead of where the CDR3 ends, so the germline J gene completes it. The genes are TRBV9 and TRBJ2-1; the D is unclear. V lost 3 bases, J lost 4 bases, and 5 bases lay in between. Looked up from germline, CDR1 is SGDLS and CDR2 is YYNGEE. This CDR3 spans 12 amino acids. The CDR3 reads CASSDGYNEQFF. Incomplete CDR3 DNA: TGTGCCAGCAGCGACGGTTACAATGAG. Looking up the rest from reference TRBV9 and TRBJ2-1 gives the full variable domain: DSGVTQTPKHLITATGQRVTLRCSPRSGDLSVYWYQQSLDQGLQFLIQYYNGEERAKGNILERFSAQQFPDLHSELNLSSLELGDSALYFCASSDGYNEQFFGPGTRLTVL.